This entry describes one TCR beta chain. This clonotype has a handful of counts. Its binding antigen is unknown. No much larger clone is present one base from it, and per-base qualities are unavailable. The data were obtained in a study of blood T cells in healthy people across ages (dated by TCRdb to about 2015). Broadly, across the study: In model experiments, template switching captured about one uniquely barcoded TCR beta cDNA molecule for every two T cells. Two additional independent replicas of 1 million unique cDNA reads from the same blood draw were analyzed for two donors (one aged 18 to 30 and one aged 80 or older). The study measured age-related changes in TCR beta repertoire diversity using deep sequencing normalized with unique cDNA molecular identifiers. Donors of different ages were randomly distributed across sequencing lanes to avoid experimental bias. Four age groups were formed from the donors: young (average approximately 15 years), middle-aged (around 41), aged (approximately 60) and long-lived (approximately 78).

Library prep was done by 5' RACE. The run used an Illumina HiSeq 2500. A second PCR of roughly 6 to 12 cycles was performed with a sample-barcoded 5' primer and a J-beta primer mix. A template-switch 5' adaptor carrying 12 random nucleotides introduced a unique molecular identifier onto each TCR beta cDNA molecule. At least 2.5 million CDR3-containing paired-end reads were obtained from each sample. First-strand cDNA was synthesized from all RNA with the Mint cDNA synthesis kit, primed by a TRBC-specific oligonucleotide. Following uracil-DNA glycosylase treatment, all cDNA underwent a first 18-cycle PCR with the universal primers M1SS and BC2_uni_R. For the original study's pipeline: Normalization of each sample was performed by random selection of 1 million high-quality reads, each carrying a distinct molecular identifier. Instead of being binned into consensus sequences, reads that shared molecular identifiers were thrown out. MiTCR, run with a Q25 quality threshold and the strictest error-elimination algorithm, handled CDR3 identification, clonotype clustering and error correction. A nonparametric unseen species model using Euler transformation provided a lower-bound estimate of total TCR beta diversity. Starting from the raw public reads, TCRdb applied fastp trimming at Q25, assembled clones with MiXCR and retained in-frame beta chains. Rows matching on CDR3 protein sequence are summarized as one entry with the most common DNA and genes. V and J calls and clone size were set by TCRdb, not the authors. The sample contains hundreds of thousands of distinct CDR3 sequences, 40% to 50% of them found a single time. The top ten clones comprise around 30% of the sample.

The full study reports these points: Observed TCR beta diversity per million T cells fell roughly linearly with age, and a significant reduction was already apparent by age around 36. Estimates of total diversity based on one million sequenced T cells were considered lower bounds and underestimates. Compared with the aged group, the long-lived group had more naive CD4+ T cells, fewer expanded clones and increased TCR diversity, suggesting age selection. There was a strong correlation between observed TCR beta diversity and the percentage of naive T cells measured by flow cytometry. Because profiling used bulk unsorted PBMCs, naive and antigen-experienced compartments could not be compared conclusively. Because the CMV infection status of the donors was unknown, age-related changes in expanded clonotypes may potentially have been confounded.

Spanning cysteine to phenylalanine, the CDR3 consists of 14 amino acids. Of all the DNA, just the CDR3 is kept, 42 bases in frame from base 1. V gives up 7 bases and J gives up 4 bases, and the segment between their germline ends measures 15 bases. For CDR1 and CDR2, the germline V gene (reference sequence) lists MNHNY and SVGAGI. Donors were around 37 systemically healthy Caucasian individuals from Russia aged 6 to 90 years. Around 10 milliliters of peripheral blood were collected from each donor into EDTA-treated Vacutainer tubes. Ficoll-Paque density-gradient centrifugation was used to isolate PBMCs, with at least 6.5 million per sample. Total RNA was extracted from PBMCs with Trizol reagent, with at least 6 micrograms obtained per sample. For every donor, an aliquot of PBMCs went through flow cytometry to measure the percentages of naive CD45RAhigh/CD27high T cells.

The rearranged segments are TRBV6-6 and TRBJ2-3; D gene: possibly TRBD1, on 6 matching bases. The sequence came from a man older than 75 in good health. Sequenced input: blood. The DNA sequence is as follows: TGTGCCAGCACCCATACAGGGCGGCCAGATACGCAGTATTTT. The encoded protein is CASTHTGRPDTQYF.